This TCR beta chain was sequenced in a study of blood T cell repertoires in COVID-19. Study background: COVID-19 samples from acute and convalescent phases originated in the United States, Italy and Spain. The cDNA or gDNA used as material had been derived from T cells, B-cell-depleted T cells, or PBMCs.

Germline CDR1 reads MGHRA; CDR2 reads YSYEKL. There are 17 residues in the CDR3. With 7 bases removed from V and 3 bases from J, the gap between germline ends came to 21 bases. Under the authors' procedure: By means of reference gene primer amplification, nucleated cell counts were estimated. Sequencing used immunoSEQ multiplex PCR; TCRdb keeps in-frame clones, though not all of them. The V and J calls and clone size were taken over from that table, and D and trimming were inferred from the DNA. The table shows fewer than 25,000 clones, with 87% occurring only once. V and J are TRBV4-1 and TRBJ1-4, with a weak D call TRBD1 (6 bases). Sequencing used peripheral blood. The source of this sequence is a human donor with active COVID-19. The donor label of this sample is uncertain. The CDR3 coding sequence is TGCGCCAGCACCCTTATCCAGGGGCCGTACTCTAATGAAAAACTGTTTTTT. Translating gives CASTLIQGPYSNEKLFF.